This TCR beta chain was sequenced during a study of shared clonotypes between healthy human individuals. Study at large: Researchers assigned three CD4 naive, three CD4 memory, two CD8 naive and one CD8 memory plate to each donor.

A CD45RA-negative memory subset and a CD45RA+ naive subset were separated from the CD4+ cells. Germline CDR1 reads LGHNA; CDR2 reads YNFKEQ. The length of the CDR3 is 14 residues. V lost 0 bases to trimming and J lost 14 bases, with 14 bases between them. Using immunoSEQ multiplex PCR, the repertoire was profiled, and TCRdb retains in-frame clones only, with some absent. The sample lists some 1 million clones; about 70% were seen once. Sequenced sample: memory CD4+ T cells sorted from blood. Subset in this sample: CD45RA-negative fraction. The chain recombines TRBV4-2 with TRBJ1-6; D gene unclear. The receptor was derived from a man between 18 and 35 years old in good health. The CDR3 DNA follows: TGTGCCAGCAGCCAAGATTCGGGTTCAGTGGCCCTCCACTTT. Amino acid sequence: CASSQDSGSVALHF.